A selection of T cell receptor beta chains follows, all from one sample in a study of post-analysis software for immune sequencing data. TCRdb passed the PCR reads through MiXCR, listing each CDR3 protein once. The sample contains about 540,000 distinct CDR3 sequences, around a third of which appear only once. Input material: blood. Source of these receptors: a girl under 18 with multiple sclerosis. Both conserved end residues are part of each CDR3. Fields, in order: J gene, V gene, D gene, clone size, CDR3 DNA, CDR3 protein. A D gene is named only where the DNA matches it firmly. Some rows mark clone size as missing; the rest say once, few, many or name a class of expanded clone.

TRBJ2-5,TRBV9,TRBD1,.,TGTGCCAGCAGCGTAGGCCCAGGGGGAGAGACCCAGTACTTC,CASSVGPGGETQYF
TRBJ2-7,TRBV12-3/TRBV12-4,.,.,TGTGCCAGCGCCTCAGGGGTGTACGAGCAGTACTTC,CASASGVYEQYF
TRBJ1-4,TRBV29-1,.,.,TGCAGCGTTGAGGGCAGGGGTGATGAAAAACTGTTTTTT,CSVEGRGDEKLFF
TRBJ2-7,TRBV12-3/TRBV12-4,.,.,TGTGCCAGCAGTTCTCATCGAACCGAGCAGTACTTC,CASSSHRTEQYF
TRBJ1-1,TRBV6-6,.,.,TGTGCCAGCACCAAGACAGGAGATGGCACTGAAGCTTTCTTT,CASTKTGDGTEAFF
TRBJ2-5,TRBV9,TRBD2,few,TGTGCCAGCAGCGTAGCGGCGACTAGCGGGTACCAAGAGACCCAGTACTTC,CASSVAATSGYQETQYF
TRBJ1-1,TRBV5-1,TRBD1,.,TGCGCCAGCAGCTTGGCCGGGACAGGGGGGCCGAACACTGAAGCTTTCTTT,CASSLAGTGGPNTEAFF
TRBJ1-2,TRBV5-1,TRBD1,few,TGCGCCAGCAGCCTAAAAACAGGGGCCCTTGGAGTCTACACCTTC,CASSLKTGALGVYTF
TRBJ1-1,TRBV3-1,TRBD1,once,TGTGCCAGCAGCCAAAAGACAGGGGGGGGCACTGAAGCTTTCTTT,CASSQKTGGGTEAFF
TRBJ1-5,TRBV7-9,.,few,TGTGCCAGCAGCTTAGACGCTGCAGGGACTAGCAATCAGCCCCAGCATTTT,CASSLDAAGTSNQPQHF
TRBJ1-1,TRBV12-3/TRBV12-4,.,few,TGTGCCAGCAGTTTACGTCTGTCGGTGGTGAACACTGAAGCTTTCTTT,CASSLRLSVVNTEAFF
TRBJ2-5,TRBV5-1,.,few,TGCGCCAGCAGCTTGGAGGGCAGGGAAGAGACCCAGTACTTC,CASSLEGREETQYF
TRBJ2-5,TRBV5-1,.,few,TGCGCCGGCAGCTTGGTTCGGACGGAGAACTACCAAGAGACCCAGTACTTC,CAGSLVRTENYQETQYF
TRBJ2-1,TRBV24-1,.,.,TGTGCCACCAGTGACGCCCGAACCTCCTACAATGAGCAGTTCTTC,CATSDARTSYNEQFF
TRBJ2-7,TRBV7-2,TRBD2,.,TGTGCCAGCAGATCGACTAGCGGGGACGAGCAGTACTTC,CASRSTSGDEQYF
TRBJ2-1,TRBV29-1,.,few,TGCAGCGTTGAATTCTATAATGAGCAGTTCTTC,CSVEFYNEQFF
TRBJ2-7,TRBV3-1,.,few,TGTGCCAGCAGCTCTCTATCTGGGGAGCAGTACTTC,CASSSLSGEQYF
TRBJ1-1,TRBV12-3/TRBV12-4,TRBD1,.,TGTGCCAGCACCCCCGACCGGGACAGGCCTGAAGCTTTCTTT,CASTPDRDRPEAFF
TRBJ2-7,TRBV10-3,TRBD1,few,TGTGCCATCAGTGGTCGGACAGGGGAAGAGCAGTACTTC,CAISGRTGEEQYF
TRBJ2-1,TRBV11-2,TRBD1,.,TGTGCCAGCAGCTTAGTCGGACAGGGGGCGAGATACAATGAGCAGTTCTTC,CASSLVGQGARYNEQFF
TRBJ2-7,TRBV11-2,.,.,TGTGCCAGCAAGGGAATGAACTACGAGCAGTACTTC,CASKGMNYEQYF
TRBJ1-1,TRBV12-3/TRBV12-4,.,.,TGTGCCAGCCTCTCATCCCCTGCGACTGAAGCTTTCTTT,CASLSSPATEAFF
TRBJ2-3,TRBV7-2,TRBD2,.,TGTGCCGGCAGCTTAGGGTCTAGCGGGTCCTACACAGATACGCAGTATTTT,CAGSLGSSGSYTDTQYF
TRBJ2-1,TRBV12-3/TRBV12-4,TRBD2,few,TGTGCCAGCAGTTTTAGTCTAGCGGGGACCGATGAGCAGTTCTTC,CASSFSLAGTDEQFF
TRBJ2-3,TRBV2,TRBD1,.,TGTGCCAGCAGTCAAGGACAGGGGGTGACAGATACGCAGTATTTT,CASSQGQGVTDTQYF
TRBJ1-1,TRBV20-1,.,.,TGCAGTGCTAGGGCAGCCACTGAAGCTTTCTTT,CSARAATEAFF
TRBJ1-5,TRBV7-9,.,.,TGTGCCAGCAGCTTAGTGGGTAATGACAATCAGCCCCAGCATTTT,CASSLVGNDNQPQHF
TRBJ2-5,TRBV12-3/TRBV12-4,.,.,TGTGCCAGCAAAGATGGGCGTCAAGAGACCCAGTACTTC,CASKDGRQETQYF
TRBJ2-1,TRBV10-3,TRBD1,.,TGTGCCATCTACAGGGGAGTCCCGTACAATGAGCAGTTCTTC,CAIYRGVPYNEQFF
TRBJ2-3,TRBV4-2,.,few,TGTGCCAGCAGCCAAGAGCTAGCTTTCACAGATACGCAGTATTTT,CASSQELAFTDTQYF
TRBJ2-3,TRBV18,TRBD1,many,TGTGCCAGCTCACCAACACCACTTACAGGGGTCACAGATACGCAGTATTTT,CASSPTPLTGVTDTQYF
TRBJ2-3,TRBV20-1,.,many,TGCAGTGCTAGACACGGCGAGGCGCAGTATTTT,CSARHGEAQYF
TRBJ2-3,TRBV7-3,TRBD2,many,TGTGCCAGCAGCTTACTAGCGGGGAGCACAGATACGCAGTATTTT,CASSLLAGSTDTQYF
TRBJ2-7,TRBV4-1,TRBD2,.,TGCGCCAGCAGCCAAGACGACCTAGCGGGGGACGAGCAGTACTTC,CASSQDDLAGDEQYF
TRBJ2-3,TRBV6-4,TRBD1,few,TGTGCCAGCAGTGGGACAGGGGACACAGATACGCAGTATTTT,CASSGTGDTDTQYF
TRBJ2-7,TRBV4-1,.,.,TGCGCCAGCAGCCAATCTAACGAGCAGTACTTC,CASSQSNEQYF
TRBJ1-2,TRBV20-1,.,.,TGCAGTGCTAGAGCCGCGGAATCGGGCTACACCTTC,CSARAAESGYTF
TRBJ2-7,TRBV7-2,.,.,TGTGCCAGCAGCTTCGGACTCCTCCGGGCCCAGTACTTC,CASSFGLLRAQYF
TRBJ1-4,TRBV14,.,.,TGTGCCAGCAGCGATGGGGGACACGCGGAAAAACTGTTTTTT,CASSDGGHAEKLFF
TRBJ2-3,TRBV6-2/TRBV6-3,.,few,TGTGCCAGCAGTTACCACAGCCTTGGGGATACGCAGTATTTT,CASSYHSLGDTQYF
TRBJ2-1,TRBV7-2,.,.,TGTGCCAGCAGCTTAAACAGACTATACAATGAGCAGTTCTTC,CASSLNRLYNEQFF
TRBJ2-5,TRBV20-1,TRBD1,many,TGCAGTGCGGGACAGGGGAAAGAGACCCAGTACTTC,CSAGQGKETQYF
TRBJ2-7,TRBV18,.,.,TGTGCCAGCTCACCATTCAGTTCCTACGAGCAGTACTTC,CASSPFSSYEQYF
TRBJ2-7,TRBV5-6,.,few,TGTGCCAGCGAGCACGGGGAGGTCTCCTACGAGCAGTACTTC,CASEHGEVSYEQYF
TRBJ1-4,TRBV6-1,TRBD1,few,TGTGCCAGCAGTGGACAGGGCGATCTCGAAAAACTGTTTTTT,CASSGQGDLEKLFF